These 29 T cell receptor beta chains came from one sample sequenced in a study of blood T cells in healthy people across ages. Sample-barcoded 5' priming and a J-beta primer mix drove a second PCR of 7 to 11 cycles. TCRdb reprocessed the 5' RACE reads via MiXCR and lists one record per CDR3 protein. The data contain 1.4 million or so distinct CDR3 sequences, 42% of them singletons. Material for sequencing was blood. The receptors come from a young woman in good health.

Regarding this clonotype: One end of the junction does not line up with germline, which may come from a read error. The DNA for the CDR3 is TGTACCAGCAGCCAAGGGGCACAGGGAAACGATGGCTACACCTTC. Translation gives CTSSQGAQGNDGYTF. This chain connects TRBV4-2 to TRBJ1-2, with D possibly being TRBD1 (6 bases). Germline CDR1 and CDR2: LGHNA and YNFKEQ. CDR3 length: 15 amino acids.

Many counts were recorded for this clonotype. The rearrangement links TRBV6-6 to TRBJ2-1; 9 bases line up with TRBD2. Germline trimming cut 0 bases from V and 4 bases from J; bases unmatched to any gene: 7. CDR3 length equals 17 residues. Germline assignment: CDR1 MNHNY and CDR2 SVGAGI (reference sequence). In nucleotides, the CDR3 is TGTGCCAGCAGTTACTCGGGCTTAGCGGGAGTATACAATGAGCAGTTCTTC. Residues: CASSYSGLAGVYNEQFF.

As concerns this clonotype: Germline and junction disagree at one end, which may indicate a read error. V is TRBV7-9 and J is TRBJ1-1; maybe TRBD1 (5 bases). Germline-derived CDR1 and CDR2 are SEHNR and FQNEAQ (reference sequence). This CDR3 comprises 13 residues. CDR3: CASNLAGANEAFF. The CDR3 bases are TGTGCCAGCAACTTAGCTGGGGCGAATGAAGCTTTCTTT.

The chain is built from TRBV4-2 and TRBJ2-7, with no clear D. The J call may be wrong; the DNA end is better matched by TRBJ2-5. Germline assignment: CDR1 LGHNA and CDR2 YNFKEQ. The CDR3 extends over 15 amino acids. CDR3 in DNA: TGTGCCAGCAGCCAAGATGTAAGGCCAGCCCTGACCCAGTACTTC. This codes for CASSQDVRPALTQYF.

The chain uses TRBV19 and TRBJ2-1; 10 bases line up with TRBD1. CDR1 LNHDA and CDR2 SQIVND come from the germline V gene (reference sequence). Losses at the gene ends were 3 bases for V and 7 bases for J; bases not matched to a gene: 6. The CDR3 sequence is 15 residues long. The CDR3: CASSIGTGVWNEQFF. The CDR3 DNA is TGTGCCAGTAGTATTGGGACAGGGGTGTGGAATGAGCAGTTCTTC.

The V gene is TRBV4-3, the J gene TRBJ2-1; 12 positions agree with TRBD1. The CDR3 is 17 residues long. Germline CDR1 and CDR2: LGHNA and YSLEER. Losses at the gene ends were 0 bases for V and 7 bases for J; bases not matched to a gene: 7. The CDR3 sequence is CASSQDLGTGGTNEQFF. In DNA, the CDR3 is TGCGCCAGCAGCCAAGATCTTGGGACAGGGGGCACTAATGAGCAGTTCTTC.

This clonotype has only a few counts. A much more abundant neighbour one base away suggests this may be a read error. The CDR3 bases are TGTGCCAGCAGTTTATCGCCGAGCTCTGGAAACACCATATATTTT. It yields the protein CASSLSPSSGNTIYF. V usage is TRBV27 and J usage is TRBJ1-3; no clear D gene. This CDR3 spans 15 amino acids. V shed 0 bases and J shed 0 bases, with 6 bases lying between them. The germline V gene encodes CDR1 MNHEY and CDR2 SMNVEV (reference sequence).

This clonotype has more than one count but fewer than ten. This chain uses TRBV4-3 with TRBJ1-5; D not certain. Germline values: CDR1 LGHNA, CDR2 YSLEER. This CDR3 comprises 15 residues. The ends were cut back, 3 bases at V and 0 bases at J, with 9 bases in the middle. The DNA for the CDR3 is TGCGCCAGCAGCCACGACGCTTATAGCAATCAGCCCCAGCATTTT. As protein: CASSHDAYSNQPQHF.

The chain recombines TRBV11-3 with TRBJ1-1; tentatively, D is TRBD1 (5 bases). This CDR3 has 13 residues. The germline V gene has CDR1 SGHNT and CDR2 YENEEA. V was clipped by 3 bases and J by 8 bases, with 13 bases between them. CDR3 sequence: CASSFRAGGEAFF. The DNA for the CDR3 is TGTGCCAGCAGCTTCAGGGCGGGGGGGGAAGCTTTCTTT.

The chain joins TRBV4-1 to TRBJ2-5; no firm D call. The J call is in doubt because the DNA end fits TRBJ2-7 better. The CDR3 spans 13 residues. Per the germline V gene, CDR1 is MGHRA and CDR2 is YSYEKL. In DNA, the CDR3 is TGCGCCAGCAGCCAAGCTAAGAATTGCGAGCAGTACTTC. It specifies CASSQAKNCEQYF.

The rearrangement links TRBV7-2 to TRBJ1-2; D perhaps matches TRBD1 (5 bases). The germline V and J ends were trimmed by 2 bases and 6 bases, with 19 bases remaining between them. There are 16 residues in the CDR3. The germline V gene has CDR1 SGHTA and CDR2 FQGNSA. For the CDR3, the DNA is TGTGCCAGCAGCTTACTTGGCGGGGCCTTATTCCATGGCTACACCTTC. Translating gives CASSLLGGALFHGYTF.

This chain connects TRBV6-5 to TRBJ2-7; D ambiguous. Trimming removed 4 bases from V and 4 bases from J, with 14 bases in between. The CDR3 totals 14 residues. The V gene's germline CDR1 is MNHEY and CDR2 SVGAGI. In DNA, the CDR3 is TGTGCCAGCAGTTCATCCAAAACAGCATACGAGCAGTACTTC. It is translated as CASSSSKTAYEQYF.

The V call is TRBV5-1, the J call TRBJ1-2; no clear D gene. The CDR3 contains 17 residues. CDR1 and CDR2 (germline): SGHRS, YFSETQ. With 5 bases removed from V and 6 bases from J, the gap between germline ends came to 26 bases. The CDR3 sequence is CASRVGLVGQSTNGYTF. CDR3 sequence (DNA): TGCGCCAGCAGGGTTGGCCTCGTGGGCCAGTCAACAAATGGCTACACCTTC. Full variable domain (rest looked up from reference TRBV5-1 and TRBJ1-2): KAGVTQTPRYLIKTRGQQVTLSCSPISGHRSVSWYQQTPGQGLQFLFEYFSETQRNKGNFPGRFSGRQFSNSRSEMNVSTLELGDSALYLCASRVGLVGQSTNGYTFGSGTRLTVV.

This chain uses TRBV18 with TRBJ2-7; 14 bases map to TRBD2. Germline V gives CDR1 KGHSH, CDR2 LQKENI. The trim removed 4 bases at V and 2 bases at J, leaving 13 bases unmatched. The CDR3 has 19 amino acids. DNA for the CDR3: TGTGCCAGCTCACTCAGGGGACTAGCGGGGGTATTGATTCCCTACGAGCAGTACTTC. Residues: CASSLRGLAGVLIPYEQYF.

In this sample, this clonotype turned up once. V usage is TRBV6-5 and J usage is TRBJ1-2; the match to TRBD1 covers 8 bases. The CDR3 extends over 15 amino acids. V lost 6 bases, J lost 1 base, and 7 bases stayed unmatched. Per the germline V gene, CDR1 is MNHEY and CDR2 is SVGAGI. CDR3 DNA sequence: TGTGCCAGCAGAACCATACAGGGGGGTAACTATGGCTACACCTTC. Its protein is CASRTIQGGNYGYTF.

The chain has TRBV11-2 and TRBJ2-3; D is possibly TRBD1 (6 bases). CDR3 length: 17 residues. V was shortened by 5 bases and J by 0 bases, with 18 bases between the two germline ends. Germline V gene data show CDR1 as SGHAT and CDR2 as FQNNGV. The CDR3, as DNA: TGTGCCAGCAGCCACATCCCCTCAGGGGCTAGCACAGATACGCAGTATTTT. Its translation: CASSHIPSGASTDTQYF.

This chain joins TRBV4-3 and TRBJ2-5, with D possibly being TRBD2 (6 bases). Trimming removed 0 bases at V and 5 bases at J, with 7 bases between. The CDR3 is made up of 13 amino acids. Germline CDR1 reads LGHNA; CDR2 reads YSLEER. CDR3 nucleotide sequence: TGCGCCAGCAGCCAAGATGGGAGGGAGACCCAGTACTTC. It specifies CASSQDGRETQYF.

This clonotype occurred a few times. V gene TRBV20-1 combines with J gene TRBJ2-5; the match to TRBD2 covers 7 bases. J lost 5 bases, V lost 3 bases, and 9 bases had no gene match. This CDR3 region has 14 residues. Germline loops: CDR1 DFQATT, CDR2 SNEGSKA (reference sequence). The DNA of the CDR3 is TGCAGTGCTAGCCCGAGGACTAGAGTTGAGACCCAGTACTTC. Its translation: CSASPRTRVETQYF.

The genes are TRBV7-9 and TRBJ2-7, with 11 bases matching TRBD2. Trimming cost V 5 bases and J 3 bases; bases outside gene matches: 6. Germline V gene data show CDR1 as SEHNR and CDR2 as FQNEAQ (reference sequence). This CDR3 is built from 15 residues. The chain's CDR3 is CASSGGLAEDYEQYF. DNA of the CDR3: TGTGCCAGCAGCGGGGGACTAGCGGAGGACTACGAGCAGTACTTC.

This clonotype appeared a few times. The gene calls are TRBV10-3 and TRBJ2-1; D not certain. The CDR3 totals 13 residues. Germline loops: CDR1 ENHRY, CDR2 SYGVKD. With 4 bases removed from V and 7 bases from J, the gap between germline ends came to 11 bases. The CDR3 coding sequence is TGTGCCATCAGTGGGGAAGTCTGGAATGAGCAGTTCTTC. It codes for CAISGEVWNEQFF.

In nucleotides, the CDR3 is TGCGCCAGCAGCCAAGATCTCCGGACTAGCGGGAGGAGAGGTTATACGCAGTATTTT. Translated, it gives CASSQDLRTSGRRGYTQYF. The gene calls are TRBV4-3 and TRBJ2-3; 14 bases are a match to TRBD2. Germline V gene sequence: CDR1 LGHNA, CDR2 YSLEER. The CDR3 runs to 19 residues. V lost 0 bases and J lost 7; bases outside the gene matches: 12.

The genes are TRBV13 and TRBJ2-3; 10 positions agree with TRBD2. Germline CDR1 PRHDT, CDR2 FYEKMQ (reference sequence). V trimming: 4 bases; J trimming: 3 bases; junction bases outside the gene matches: 10. This CDR3 is built from 17 residues. The CDR3 loop is CASSSPLWTSGTDTQYF. CDR3 DNA: TGTGCCAGCAGCTCCCCGCTCTGGACTAGCGGAACAGATACGCAGTATTTT. Using reference TRBV13 and TRBJ2-3 for the parts outside the CDR3, the full variable domain is AAGVIQSPRHLIKEKRETATLKCYPIPRHDTVYWYQQGPGQDPQFLISFYEKMQSDKGSIPDRFSAQQFSDYHSELNMSSLELGDSALYFCASSSPLWTSGTDTQYFGPGTRLTVL.

This sequence joins TRBV30 and TRBJ2-5; no definite D call. CDR1 is GTSNPN, CDR2 SVGIG, per germline (reference sequence). V lost 1 base to trimming and J lost 4 bases, with 4 bases between them. The CDR3 extends over 11 amino acids. The CDR3 here is CAWSALETQYF. In nucleotides, the CDR3 is TGTGCCTGGAGTGCTCTAGAGACCCAGTACTTC.

V usage is TRBV6-2 or TRBV6-3 and J usage is TRBJ2-1; D remains ambiguous. The CDR3 has 16 amino acids. Trimming left V 2 bases short and J 0 bases short, with 11 bases between. Germline V gene data show CDR1 as MNHEY and CDR2 as SVGEGT. In nucleotides, the CDR3 is TGTGCCAGCAGTTACGACTTTACGAGCTCCTACAATGAGCAGTTCTTC. Translated, it gives CASSYDFTSSYNEQFF.

The chain joins TRBV20-1 to TRBJ2-7; 10 bases line up with TRBD2. The germline gives CDR1 DFQATT, CDR2 SNEGSKA (reference sequence). The CDR3 covers 14 residues. Losses at the gene ends were 6 bases for V and 4 bases for J; bases not matched to a gene: 9. The CDR3 loop reads CSANLPLAGYEQYF. The CDR3 DNA reads as TGCAGTGCCAACCTACCACTAGCGGGGTACGAGCAGTACTTC.

This clonotype has only a few counts. This chain joins TRBV6-5 and TRBJ2-3; 7 positions agree with TRBD2. With 5 bases clipped from V and 6 bases from J, the junction kept 11 bases outside the gene matches. Germline-derived CDR1 and CDR2 are MNHEY and SVGAGI. The length of the CDR3 is 15 residues. The DNA for the CDR3 is TGTGCCAGCAGTCGACTGTCGGGAGGAGCTGATACGCAGTATTTT. Its translation: CASSRLSGGADTQYF.

This clonotype was seen a few times. The chain uses TRBV29-1 and TRBJ2-3, with D possibly being TRBD2 (6 bases). The germline CDR1 and CDR2 sequences are SQVTM and ANQGSEA. The CDR3 has 15 amino acids. The V end lost 4 bases, the J end lost 5 bases, and 19 bases lay between the germline ends. The DNA for the CDR3 is TGCAGCGTTGTGCGGGGACTCTCGGGTGGAGATACGCAGTATTTT. Translating gives CSVVRGLSGGDTQYF.

Regarding this clonotype: This may arise from a read error, as a much more abundant clone is one base away. This rearrangement joins TRBV27 to TRBJ2-7; 12 bases are a match to TRBD2. V was pared by 4 bases and J by 7 bases, with 11 bases of the junction left unmatched. This CDR3 contains 16 residues. The germline gives CDR1 MNHEY, CDR2 SMNVEV (reference sequence). Here the CDR3 DNA reads TGTGCCAGCAGTTCTCGACTAGCGGGGGCCTACAATGAGCAGTACTTC. The encoded protein is CASSSRLAGAYNEQYF.

This clonotype was seen a handful of times. This chain connects TRBV20-1 to TRBJ1-1; D is unclear. This CDR3 spans 14 amino acids. Trimming cost V 0 bases and J 4 bases, with 12 bases left between them. Germline V gene data show CDR1 as DFQATT and CDR2 as SNEGSKA (reference sequence). Written as DNA, the CDR3 is TGCAGTGCTAGAGAGGCGAGCGGCGGCACTGAAGCTTTCTTT. This gives the protein CSAREASGGTEAFF.